The 7 T cell receptor beta chains below come from one sample, sequenced in a study of T cell repertoires in cytomegalovirus infection. TCRdb re-called the reads through MiXCR, storing one row per CDR3 protein. The table lists about 830,000 distinct CDR3 sequences, about 30% of them singletons, with about an eighth in the top ten. Antigen specificity for these receptors is unknown. Source: cultured CD8+ T cells from PBMCs, taken from culture after CMV antigen stimulation. The receptor source for this set is a human donor in good health (CMV status not recorded). Some clones in this sample may be carry-over from other donors' samples.

This clonotype was detected ten times or more. This chain connects TRBV27 to TRBJ1-2; a possible D gene is TRBD1 (6 bases). Deletions cut 0 bases from V and 4 bases from J, with 12 bases between. CDR3 length: 15 residues. Germline CDR1 is MNHEY and CDR2 is SMNVEV (reference sequence). Here the CDR3 DNA reads TGTGCCAGCAGTTTATCGGTTTGGGACACCTATGGCTACACCTTC. It is translated as CASSLSVWDTYGYTF.

This clonotype came up a few times. The CDR3 coding sequence is TGTGCCAGCGCAACCAGCGGAGGAGGAGATACGCAGTATTTT. Translated: CASATSGGGDTQYF. The chain carries TRBV6-5 and TRBJ2-3, with a tentative D call TRBD2 (5 bases). CDR1 is MNHEY and CDR2 is SVGAGI in the germline V gene. V was clipped by 8 bases and J by 5 bases, with 17 bases between them. CDR3 size: 14 residues.

The table lists this clonotype with a few counts. The chain recombines TRBV7-9 with TRBJ2-1, with 9 bases that match TRBD1. Germline V gene data show CDR1 as SEHNR and CDR2 as FQNEAQ (reference sequence). V trimming: 5 bases; J trimming: 6 bases; junction bases outside the gene matches: 8. This CDR3 spans 15 amino acids. DNA of the CDR3: TGTGCCAGCAGCCTGGTGGGACAGGGCTCCAATGAGCAGTTCTTC. It translates to CASSLVGQGSNEQFF. Filled out from reference TRBV7-9 and TRBJ2-1, the complete variable domain reads DTGVSQNPRHKITKRGQNVTFRCDPISEHNRLYWYRQTLGQGPEFLTYFQNEAQLEKSRLLSDRFSAERPKGSFSTLEIQRTEQGDSAMYLCASSLVGQGSNEQFFGPGTRLTVL.

This chain links TRBV6-1 with TRBJ1-5, with D possibly TRBD1 on 6 matching bases. The CDR3 has 14 amino acids. Germline assignment: CDR1 MNHNS and CDR2 SASEGT. The CDR3 coding sequence is TGTGTCGTCTTGGACAGCTTTAGCAATCAGCCCCAGCATTTT. Its protein is CVVLDSFSNQPQHF.

V usage is TRBV15 and J usage is TRBJ2-7, with D tentatively TRBD2 (6 bases). CDR1 is LNHNV and CDR2 is YYDKDF in the germline V gene (reference sequence). The V end lost 2 bases, the J end lost 6 bases, and 14 bases lay between the germline ends. The CDR3 length is 14 residues. The CDR3 DNA reads TGTGCCACCAGCAGACCTTCTGAGGGAGGCGAGCAGTACGTC. The encoded protein is CATSRPSEGGEQYV.

This clonotype has a handful of counts. The V and J genes are TRBV2 and TRBJ2-7; 15 bases are a match to TRBD2. Germline CDR1 and CDR2: SNHLY and FYNNEI. The J segment lost 3 bases and the V segment lost 10 bases, leaving 4 bases of the junction unmatched. This CDR3 comprises 14 residues. In DNA, the CDR3 is TGTGCCACCGGACTAGCGGGGGGGGACTACGAGCAGTACTTC. Protein: CATGLAGGDYEQYF. The full variable domain, rest sourced from reference TRBV2 and TRBJ2-7, is EPEVTQTPSHQVTQMGQEVILRCVPISNHLYFYWYRQILGQKVEFLVSFYNNEISEKSEIFDDQFSVERPDGSNFTLKIRSTKLEDSAMYFCATGLAGGDYEQYFGPGTRLTVT.

This chain uses TRBV4-1 with TRBJ2-5, with TRBD1 matching over 7 bases. In germline, CDR1 is MGHRA, CDR2 YSYEKL. The CDR3 contains 14 residues. The junction had 5 bases not matched to a gene; V was cut back by 2 bases and J by 5 bases. In nucleotides, the CDR3 is TGCGCCAGCAGCCAAACAGGGGCTTACGAGACCCAGTACTTC. Translated, it gives CASSQTGAYETQYF.